The rows below give T cell receptor beta chains drawn from one sample of a study of blood T cell repertoires in COVID-19. The data were produced by immunoSEQ multiplex PCR, yet TCRdb's version contains in-frame clones alone and is incomplete. The data hold around 130,000 clones, with approximately 83% observed a single time. Sequenced input: peripheral blood. All receptors derive from a woman aged 70 to 79 with acute or convalescent COVID-19. The CDR3 runs from the conserved cysteine through the conserved F or W. The D gene is left open where the match is weak. The size entry is marked missing in some rows and otherwise reads once, few, many or a size class.

d_gene: TRBD2
abundance: -
len: 16
j_gene: TRBJ2-5
v_gene: TRBV11-2
CDR3aa: CASSLALAGGQETQYF
CDR3nt: TGTGCCAGCAGCTTAGCACTAGCGGGGGGTCAAGAGACCCAGTACTTC

d_gene: TRBD1
abundance: -
len: 14
j_gene: TRBJ1-1
v_gene: TRBV5-8
CDR3aa: CASSHRTGNTEAFF
CDR3nt: TGTGCCAGCAGCCACAGGACAGGGAACACTGAAGCTTTCTTT

d_gene: TRBD1
abundance: -
len: 14
j_gene: TRBJ2-3
v_gene: TRBV9
CDR3aa: CASSARQGSDTQYF
CDR3nt: TGTGCCAGCAGCGCTCGACAGGGTTCAGATACGCAGTATTTT

d_gene: -
abundance: -
len: 16
j_gene: TRBJ2-2
v_gene: TRBV4-3
CDR3aa: CASSQNLKQGYGELFF
CDR3nt: TGCGCCAGCAGCCAAAACCTCAAACAGGGTTACGGGGAGCTGTTTTTT

d_gene: -
abundance: -
len: 15
j_gene: TRBJ2-5
v_gene: TRBV5-6
CDR3aa: CASSLRGPRQETQYF
CDR3nt: TGTGCCAGCAGCTTGAGAGGGCCCAGACAAGAGACCCAGTACTTC

d_gene: -
abundance: -
len: 15
j_gene: TRBJ1-2
v_gene: TRBV6-5
CDR3aa: CASSPSGVLNYGYTF
CDR3nt: TGTGCCAGCAGTCCTTCAGGGGTTCTCAACTATGGCTACACCTTC

d_gene: -
abundance: -
len: 15
j_gene: TRBJ1-2
v_gene: TRBV27
CDR3aa: CASSLRRTAVYGYTF
CDR3nt: TGTGCCAGCAGTCTCCGCAGGACAGCCGTCTATGGCTACACCTTC

d_gene: TRBD2
abundance: -
len: 14
j_gene: TRBJ2-5
v_gene: TRBV6-5
CDR3aa: CASTDPGGVETQYF
CDR3nt: TGTGCCAGCACCGACCCGGGGGGGGTGGAGACCCAGTACTTC

d_gene: TRBD2
abundance: -
len: 16
j_gene: TRBJ2-5
v_gene: TRBV5-4
CDR3aa: CASNSGASGGRETQYF
CDR3nt: TGTGCCAGCAATTCCGGGGCTAGCGGGGGCCGGGAGACCCAGTACTTC

d_gene: -
abundance: -
len: 24
j_gene: TRBJ1-5
v_gene: TRBV24-1
CDR3aa: CATSDYLEIRTAPYQGLGNQPQHF
CDR3nt: TGTGCCACCAGTGATTATTTAGAAATCAGGACAGCGCCTTATCAAGGGCTGGGCAATCAGCCCCAGCATTTT

d_gene: TRBD2
abundance: -
len: 15
j_gene: TRBJ2-3
v_gene: TRBV10-3
CDR3aa: CAIKLAENPTDTQYF
CDR3nt: TGTGCCATCAAACTAGCGGAGAATCCCACAGATACGCAGTATTTT

d_gene: -
abundance: -
len: 15
j_gene: TRBJ1-2
v_gene: TRBV4-3
CDR3aa: CASSQVGAGIYGYTF
CDR3nt: TGCGCCAGCAGCCAAGTAGGGGCGGGAATTTATGGCTACACCTTC

d_gene: -
abundance: -
len: 12
j_gene: TRBJ2-7
v_gene: TRBV6-6
CDR3aa: CASRHAAYEQYF
CDR3nt: TGTGCCAGCAGACACGCAGCCTACGAGCAGTACTTC

d_gene: TRBD1
abundance: -
len: 12
j_gene: TRBJ1-3
v_gene: TRBV19
CDR3aa: CATRTGGDTIYF
CDR3nt: TGTGCCACTAGAACAGGGGGGGACACCATATATTTT

d_gene: TRBD1
abundance: -
len: 15
j_gene: TRBJ1-4
v_gene: TRBV5-8
CDR3aa: CASSPRGLTNEKLFF
CDR3nt: TGTGCCAGCAGCCCCAGGGGGCTAACTAATGAAAAACTGTTTTTT

d_gene: TRBD1
abundance: -
len: 19
j_gene: TRBJ2-6
v_gene: TRBV11-3
CDR3aa: CASSSGSGTGGSGANVLTF
CDR3nt: TGTGCCAGCAGCTCCGGATCCGGGACAGGGGGTTCTGGGGCCAACGTCCTGACTTTC

d_gene: TRBD1
abundance: -
len: 14
j_gene: TRBJ1-6
v_gene: TRBV4-3
CDR3aa: CASSQDRGRSPLHF
CDR3nt: TGCGCCAGCAGCCAAGACAGGGGGCGTTCACCCCTCCACTTT

d_gene: TRBD2
abundance: -
len: 17
j_gene: TRBJ2-1
v_gene: TRBV9
CDR3aa: CASSVEGSGAFYNEQFF
CDR3nt: TGTGCCAGCAGCGTAGAAGGTAGCGGGGCCTTTTACAATGAGCAGTTCTTC

d_gene: TRBD2
abundance: -
len: 14
j_gene: TRBJ2-3
v_gene: TRBV6-4
CDR3aa: CASSRAGTTDTQYF
CDR3nt: TGTGCCAGCAGTCGAGCGGGAACCACAGATACGCAGTATTTT

d_gene: TRBD1
abundance: once
len: 15
j_gene: TRBJ2-2
v_gene: TRBV2
CDR3aa: CASRYDRADTGELFF
CDR3nt: TGTGCCAGCCGCTACGACAGGGCCGACACCGGGGAGCTGTTTTTT

d_gene: TRBD2
abundance: -
len: 16
j_gene: TRBJ2-3
v_gene: TRBV5-8
CDR3aa: CASSLQLTSFEDTQYF
CDR3nt: TGTGCCAGCAGCCTTCAACTGACTAGCTTTGAAGATACGCAGTATTTT

d_gene: TRBD2
abundance: -
len: 16
j_gene: TRBJ2-2
v_gene: TRBV7-2
CDR3aa: CASRRYSGGNTGELFF
CDR3nt: TGTGCCAGCAGACGGTATAGCGGGGGGAACACCGGGGAGCTGTTTTTT

d_gene: -
abundance: -
len: 14
j_gene: TRBJ1-6
v_gene: TRBV6-5
CDR3aa: CASSYGHSNSPLHF
CDR3nt: TGTGCCAGCAGTTACGGGCACTCGAATTCACCCCTCCACTTT

d_gene: -
abundance: -
len: 16
j_gene: TRBJ2-3
v_gene: TRBV4-2
CDR3aa: CASSQDLAVSTDTQYF
CDR3nt: TGTGCCAGCAGCCAAGATCTTGCGGTAAGCACAGATACGCAGTATTTT

d_gene: -
abundance: -
len: 13
j_gene: TRBJ2-1
v_gene: TRBV6-4
CDR3aa: CASSSQGINEQFF
CDR3nt: TGTGCCAGCAGTTCACAGGGAATCAATGAGCAGTTCTTC

d_gene: -
abundance: -
len: 17
j_gene: TRBJ2-2
v_gene: TRBV4-1
CDR3aa: CASSQEVRVGSTGELFF
CDR3nt: TGCGCCAGCAGCCAAGAAGTTAGGGTCGGGAGCACCGGGGAGCTGTTTTTT

d_gene: -
abundance: -
len: 12
j_gene: TRBJ2-7
v_gene: TRBV19
CDR3aa: CASRRRDGEQYF
CDR3nt: TGTGCCAGTAGGAGGAGGGATGGCGAGCAGTACTTC

d_gene: -
abundance: -
len: 14
j_gene: TRBJ1-1
v_gene: TRBV4-2
CDR3aa: CASSQDQERTEAFF
CDR3nt: TGTGCCAGCAGCCAAGATCAAGAGAGGACTGAAGCTTTCTTT

d_gene: TRBD1
abundance: few
len: 16
j_gene: TRBJ1-1
v_gene: TRBV7-2
CDR3aa: CASSLEAGGFNTEAFF
CDR3nt: TGTGCCAGCAGCTTAGAGGCAGGGGGTTTCAACACTGAAGCTTTCTTT

d_gene: TRBD1
abundance: once
len: 14
j_gene: TRBJ1-2
v_gene: TRBV6-6
CDR3aa: CASSDQGTGYGYTF
CDR3nt: TGTGCCAGCAGTGACCAAGGGACAGGGTATGGCTACACCTTC

d_gene: TRBD1
abundance: -
len: 13
j_gene: TRBJ1-2
v_gene: TRBV3-1/TRBV3-2
CDR3aa: CASSPRGPGGYTF
CDR3nt: TGTGCCAGCAGCCCAAGGGGGCCTGGAGGCTACACCTTC

d_gene: TRBD2
abundance: -
len: 17
j_gene: TRBJ2-1
v_gene: TRBV4-3
CDR3aa: CASSQWGLAGGYNEQFF
CDR3nt: TGCGCCAGCAGCCAATGGGGACTAGCGGGGGGCTACAATGAGCAGTTCTTC

d_gene: TRBD2
abundance: -
len: 15
j_gene: TRBJ2-1
v_gene: TRBV15
CDR3aa: CATSKPSGGYNEQFF
CDR3nt: TGTGCCACCAGCAAACCTAGCGGGGGCTACAATGAGCAGTTCTTC

d_gene: -
abundance: -
len: 12
j_gene: TRBJ1-6
v_gene: TRBV12-3/TRBV12-4
CDR3aa: CASSLNSGTLHF
CDR3nt: TGTGCCAGCAGTTTAAATTCGGGGACCCTCCACTTT

d_gene: -
abundance: -
len: 12
j_gene: TRBJ1-1
v_gene: TRBV6-2/TRBV6-3
CDR3aa: CASSWGPVEAFF
CDR3nt: TGTGCCAGCAGTTGGGGCCCAGTCGAAGCTTTCTTT

d_gene: -
abundance: -
len: 13
j_gene: TRBJ1-2
v_gene: TRBV6-6
CDR3aa: CASTPGVNYGYTF
CDR3nt: TGTGCCAGCACCCCAGGGGTTAACTATGGCTACACCTTC

d_gene: TRBD1
abundance: -
len: 15
j_gene: TRBJ1-1
v_gene: TRBV19
CDR3aa: CASSIGRGLGTEAFF
CDR3nt: TGTGCCAGTAGTATAGGAAGGGGGCTTGGCACTGAAGCTTTCTTT

d_gene: -
abundance: few
len: 15
j_gene: TRBJ1-6
v_gene: TRBV13
CDR3aa: CASSLETGINSPLHF
CDR3nt: TGTGCCAGCAGCTTAGAAACAGGGATCAATTCACCCCTCCACTTT

d_gene: TRBD1
abundance: few
len: 14
j_gene: TRBJ1-2
v_gene: TRBV13
CDR3aa: CASSHQAGGYGYTF
CDR3nt: TGTGCCAGCAGCCACCAGGCAGGGGGCTATGGCTACACCTTC

d_gene: -
abundance: -
len: 13
j_gene: TRBJ1-1
v_gene: TRBV7-8
CDR3aa: CASSRIRDTEAFF
CDR3nt: TGTGCCAGCAGCCGCATTCGGGACACTGAAGCTTTCTTT

d_gene: TRBD1
abundance: -
len: 15
j_gene: TRBJ2-2
v_gene: TRBV5-1
CDR3aa: CASSLARTGSGELFF
CDR3nt: TGCGCCAGCAGCTTGGCCAGGACAGGTTCCGGGGAGCTGTTTTTT

d_gene: -
abundance: -
len: 14
j_gene: TRBJ2-7
v_gene: TRBV11-3
CDR3aa: CASSLGVQGYEQYF
CDR3nt: TGTGCCAGCAGCTTAGGGGTTCAGGGCTACGAGCAGTACTTC

d_gene: -
abundance: -
len: 12
j_gene: TRBJ1-2
v_gene: TRBV29-1
CDR3aa: CSVEMRSDGYTF
CDR3nt: TGCAGCGTTGAAATGAGGTCAGACGGCTACACCTTC

d_gene: TRBD1
abundance: -
len: 14
j_gene: TRBJ2-1
v_gene: TRBV6-5
CDR3aa: CASNPGTVEIKQFF
CDR3nt: TGTGCCAGCAACCCCGGGACAGTGGAAATTAAGCAGTTCTTC

d_gene: TRBD2
abundance: -
len: 20
j_gene: TRBJ2-3
v_gene: TRBV3-1/TRBV3-2
CDR3aa: CASSQDVNRTSGPNTDTQYF
CDR3nt: TGTGCCAGCAGCCAAGATGTGAATAGGACTAGCGGGCCCAACACAGATACGCAGTATTTT

d_gene: TRBD1
abundance: -
len: 15
j_gene: TRBJ1-4
v_gene: TRBV15
CDR3aa: CATSRDRTGNEKLFF
CDR3nt: TGTGCCACCAGCAGAGATAGGACAGGGAATGAAAAACTGTTTTTT

d_gene: TRBD1
abundance: -
len: 15
j_gene: TRBJ2-7
v_gene: TRBV5-1
CDR3aa: CASSPDRVISYEQYF
CDR3nt: TGCGCCAGCAGCCCCGACAGGGTCATATCCTACGAGCAGTACTTC

d_gene: -
abundance: -
len: 13
j_gene: TRBJ1-6
v_gene: TRBV10-3
CDR3aa: CAISDGRDSPLHF
CDR3nt: TGTGCCATCAGTGACGGGAGGGATTCACCCCTCCACTTT

d_gene: -
abundance: -
len: 13
j_gene: TRBJ1-4
v_gene: TRBV19
CDR3aa: CASRGTLNEKLFF
CDR3nt: TGTGCCAGTAGGGGGACACTAAATGAAAAACTGTTTTTT

d_gene: TRBD1
abundance: -
len: 16
j_gene: TRBJ1-4
v_gene: TRBV9
CDR3aa: CASSPGTGNRGEKLFF
CDR3nt: TGTGCCAGCAGCCCCGGGACAGGGAATCGGGGTGAAAAACTGTTTTTT

d_gene: -
abundance: few
len: 19
j_gene: TRBJ2-3
v_gene: TRBV18
CDR3aa: CASSPRDLAGMTFFDTQYF
CDR3nt: TGTGCCAGCTCACCACGGGATCTAGCAGGAATGACCTTCTTCGATACGCAGTATTTT